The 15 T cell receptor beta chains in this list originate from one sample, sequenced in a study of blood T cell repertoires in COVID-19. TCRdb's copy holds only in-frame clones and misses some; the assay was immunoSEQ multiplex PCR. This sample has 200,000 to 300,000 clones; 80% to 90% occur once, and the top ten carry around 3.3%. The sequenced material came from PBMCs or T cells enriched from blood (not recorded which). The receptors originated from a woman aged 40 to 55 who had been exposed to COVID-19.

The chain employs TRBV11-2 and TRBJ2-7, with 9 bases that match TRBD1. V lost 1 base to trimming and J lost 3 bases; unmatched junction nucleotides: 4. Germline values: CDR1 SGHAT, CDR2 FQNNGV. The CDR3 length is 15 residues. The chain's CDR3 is CASSLGTGAVYEQYF. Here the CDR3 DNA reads TGTGCCAGCAGCTTAGGGACAGGGGCCGTCTACGAGCAGTACTTC.

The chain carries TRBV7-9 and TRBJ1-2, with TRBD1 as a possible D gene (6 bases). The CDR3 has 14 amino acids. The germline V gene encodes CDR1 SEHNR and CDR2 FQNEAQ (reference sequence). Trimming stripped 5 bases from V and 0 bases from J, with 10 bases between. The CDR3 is CASSPGQSNYGYTF. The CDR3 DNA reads TGTGCCAGCAGCCCGGGACAATCTAACTATGGCTACACCTTC. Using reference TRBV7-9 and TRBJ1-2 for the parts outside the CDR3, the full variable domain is DTGVSQNPRHKITKRGQNVTFRCDPISEHNRLYWYRQTLGQGPEFLTYFQNEAQLEKSRLLSDRFSAERPKGSFSTLEIQRTEQGDSAMYLCASSPGQSNYGYTFGSGTRLTVV.

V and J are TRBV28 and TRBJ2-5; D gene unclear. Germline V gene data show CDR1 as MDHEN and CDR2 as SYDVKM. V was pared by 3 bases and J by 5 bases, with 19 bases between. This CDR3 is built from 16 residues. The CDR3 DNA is TGTGCCAGCAGTTTTCATCGGTCCGAACCGTTTGAGACCCAGTACTTC. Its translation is CASSFHRSEPFETQYF.

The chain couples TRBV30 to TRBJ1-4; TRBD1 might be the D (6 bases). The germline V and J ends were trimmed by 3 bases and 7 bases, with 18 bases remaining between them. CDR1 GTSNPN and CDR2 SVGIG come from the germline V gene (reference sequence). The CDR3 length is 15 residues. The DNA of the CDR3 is TGTGCCTGGAGCGAAACAGGGACGTCTGTTGAAAAACTGTTTTTT. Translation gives CAWSETGTSVEKLFF.

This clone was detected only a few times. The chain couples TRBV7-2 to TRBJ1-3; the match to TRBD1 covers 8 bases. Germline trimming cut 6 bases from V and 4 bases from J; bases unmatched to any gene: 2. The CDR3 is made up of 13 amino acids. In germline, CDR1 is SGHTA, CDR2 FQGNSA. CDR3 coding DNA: TGTGCCAGCAGGCAGGGGGCGGGAAACACCATATATTTT. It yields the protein CASRQGAGNTIYF. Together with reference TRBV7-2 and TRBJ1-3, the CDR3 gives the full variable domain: GAGVSQSPSNKVTEKGKDVELRCDPISGHTALYWYRQSLGQGLEFLIYFQGNSAPDKSGLPSDRFSAERTGGSVSTLTIQRTQQEDSAVYLCASRQGAGNTIYFGEGSWLTVV.

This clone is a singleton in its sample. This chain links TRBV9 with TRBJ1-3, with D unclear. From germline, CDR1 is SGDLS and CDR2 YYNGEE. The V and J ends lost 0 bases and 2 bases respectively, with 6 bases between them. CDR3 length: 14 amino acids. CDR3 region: CASSVGVAGNTIYF. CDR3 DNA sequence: TGTGCCAGCAGCGTAGGCGTCGCTGGAAACACCATATATTTT.

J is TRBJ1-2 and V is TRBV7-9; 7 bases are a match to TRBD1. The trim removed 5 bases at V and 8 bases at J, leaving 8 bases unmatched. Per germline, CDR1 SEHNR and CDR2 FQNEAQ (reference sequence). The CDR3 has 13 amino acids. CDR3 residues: CASSPQGGAGYTF. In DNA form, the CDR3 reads TGTGCCAGCAGCCCTCAGGGGGGCGCAGGCTACACCTTC.

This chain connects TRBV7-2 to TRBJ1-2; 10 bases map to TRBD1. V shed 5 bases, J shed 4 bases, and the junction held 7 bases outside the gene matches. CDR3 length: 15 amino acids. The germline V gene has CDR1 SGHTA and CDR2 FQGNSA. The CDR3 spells CASSPETGGRYGYTF. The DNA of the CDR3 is TGTGCCAGCAGCCCTGAGACAGGGGGCCGCTATGGCTACACCTTC.

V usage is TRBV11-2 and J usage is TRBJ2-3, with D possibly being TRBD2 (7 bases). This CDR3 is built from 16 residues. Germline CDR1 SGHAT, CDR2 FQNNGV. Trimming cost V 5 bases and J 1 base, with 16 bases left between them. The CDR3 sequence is CASSILQGGGTDTQYF. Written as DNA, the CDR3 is TGTGCCAGCAGCATATTACAGGGAGGGGGCACAGATACGCAGTATTTT. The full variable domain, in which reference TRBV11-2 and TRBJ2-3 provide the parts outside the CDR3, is EAGVAQSPRYKIIEKRQSVAFWCNPISGHATLYWYQQILGQGPKLLIQFQNNGVVDDSQLPKDRFSAERLKGVDSTLKIQPAKLEDSAVYLCASSILQGGGTDTQYFGPGTRLTVL.

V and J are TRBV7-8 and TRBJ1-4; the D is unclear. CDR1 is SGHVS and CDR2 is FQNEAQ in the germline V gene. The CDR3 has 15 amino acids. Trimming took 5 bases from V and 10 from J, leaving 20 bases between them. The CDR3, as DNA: TGTGCCAGCAGCCCCACCCGGGCACGGGATGGAAAACTGTTTTTT. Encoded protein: CASSPTRARDGKLFF.

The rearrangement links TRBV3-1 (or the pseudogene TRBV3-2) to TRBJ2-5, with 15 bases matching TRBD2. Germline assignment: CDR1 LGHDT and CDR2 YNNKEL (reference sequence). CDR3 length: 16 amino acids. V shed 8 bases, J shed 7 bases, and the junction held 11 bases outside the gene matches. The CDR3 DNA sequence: TGTGCCAGCTTACCAGGACTAGCGGGGGGGATAGGGACCCAGTACTTC. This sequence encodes CASLPGLAGGIGTQYF.

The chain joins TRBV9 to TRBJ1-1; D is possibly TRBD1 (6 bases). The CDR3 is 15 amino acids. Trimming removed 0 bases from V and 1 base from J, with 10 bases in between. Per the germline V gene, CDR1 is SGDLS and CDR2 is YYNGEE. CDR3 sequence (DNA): TGTGCCAGCAGCGTAGAGGGAGGGGGGAACACTGAAGCTTTCTTT. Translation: CASSVEGGGNTEAFF.

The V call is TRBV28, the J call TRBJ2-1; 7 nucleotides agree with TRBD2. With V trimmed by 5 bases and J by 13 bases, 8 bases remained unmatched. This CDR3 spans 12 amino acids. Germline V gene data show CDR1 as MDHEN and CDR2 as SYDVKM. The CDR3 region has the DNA TGTGCCAGCAGTCCGTGGACTAGAACTCAGTTCTTC. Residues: CASSPWTRTQFF. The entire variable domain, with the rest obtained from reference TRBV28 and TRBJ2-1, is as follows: DVKVTQSSRYLVKRTGEKVFLECVQDMDHENMFWYRQDPGLGLRLIYFSYDVKMKEKGDIPEGYSVSREKKERFSLILESASTNQTSMYLCASSPWTRTQFFGPGTRLTVL.

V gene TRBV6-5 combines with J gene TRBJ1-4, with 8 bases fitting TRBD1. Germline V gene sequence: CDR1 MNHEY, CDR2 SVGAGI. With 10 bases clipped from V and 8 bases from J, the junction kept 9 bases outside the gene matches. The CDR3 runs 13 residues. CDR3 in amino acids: CAISQGVNEKLFF. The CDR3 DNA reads TGTGCCATTTCACAGGGGGTCAACGAAAAACTGTTTTTT.

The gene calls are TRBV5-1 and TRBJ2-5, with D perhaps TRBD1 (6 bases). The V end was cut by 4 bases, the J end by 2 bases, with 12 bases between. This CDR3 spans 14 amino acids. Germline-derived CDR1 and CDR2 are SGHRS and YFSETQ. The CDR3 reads CASSTGMGQETQYF. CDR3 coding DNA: TGCGCCAGCAGCACAGGGATGGGACAAGAGACCCAGTACTTC.